Given below is one T cell receptor (beta chain) in context. The target antigen is unknown. The PCR contained 60 Vbeta and 13 Jbeta primers. The data were produced by immunoSEQ multiplex PCR, yet TCRdb's version contains in-frame clones alone and is incomplete. In the table there are roughly 200,000 clones, 77% of which are singletons. This sample was included in a study of cytomegalovirus exposure and HLA in healthy donors. Study findings and constraints: Among CMV-associated TCR beta chains, most appeared HLA-restricted in a later analysis. Prior analysis indicated that the majority of TCR beta V segments exhibited productivity approximately 87% or approximately 30% of the time.

The source material was PBMCs. This clonotype was sampled from a woman aged 60-75 years in good health and CMV-seropositive.

CDR3 DNA sequence: TGTGCCAGCAGTTTATCTGGCAGGGGGACAGAGACCCAGTACTTC. Amino acids: CASSLSGRGTETQYF. V usage is TRBV27 and J usage is TRBJ2-5; the match to TRBD1 covers 7 bases. J was trimmed by 4 bases and V by 0 bases; bases with no gene match: 5. The length of the CDR3 is 15 residues. Germline-derived CDR1 and CDR2 are MNHEY and SMNVEV (reference sequence).